The clone carrying this T cell receptor beta chain appeared a few times. Antigen specificity is unknown. Profiling relied on immunoSEQ multiplex PCR, and the TCRdb table lists in-frame clones only, not all of them. The sample lists approximately 80,000 clones; around 90% were seen once. Exclusion applied to patients with autoimmune disease history or systemic immunosuppression. This CDR3 is built from 11 residues. V gave up 8 bases and J gave up 10 bases, with 14 bases separating them. In germline, CDR1 is MGHDK, CDR2 SYGVNS. This sample is drawn from a study of OX40 agonist ivuxolimab in advanced cancers. About the research overall: From roughly 20 to 85 years was the age range, with a mean of approximately 58 years, and about 83% were male. A history of anti-PD-1, anti-PD-L1 or anti-CTLA-4 therapy was acceptable, and about 37% had some. Study observations and caveats: It was not determined which antigens were specifically recognized by the peripheral T cells that had undergone clonal expansion.

The TCR originated in an adult with an advanced solid tumor such as melanoma, head and neck, liver or kidney cancer. The sample was CD4+ or CD8+ T cells sorted from blood, taken in a trial of the OX40 agonist ivuxolimab. This chain connects TRBV25-1 to TRBJ1-2; a possible D gene is TRBD1 (5 bases). The CDR3 DNA follows: TGTGCCAGCCGGGACCCTGGGCCCTACACCTTC. Protein sequence: CASRDPGPYTF.